Below, 7 T cell receptor beta chains from the same sample are listed, as sequenced in a study of cytomegalovirus exposure and HLA in healthy donors. The PCR contained 60 Vbeta and 13 Jbeta primers. The table came from immunoSEQ multiplex PCR; TCRdb's copy has only in-frame clones and leaves some out. The sample lists about 200,000 clones; 85% were seen once. Sequencing was carried out using PBMCs. The receptor set was obtained from a woman between 50 and 59 years old in good health and CMV-seronegative.

V is TRBV19 and J is TRBJ1-5; TRBD1 might be the D (6 bases). The length of the CDR3 is 14 residues. Germline-derived CDR1 and CDR2 are LNHDA and SQIVND (reference sequence). Trimming took 7 bases from V and 5 from J, leaving 15 bases between them. This CDR3 reads CASTPDRTDQPQHF. CDR3 DNA sequence: TGTGCCAGTACCCCCGACAGGACCGATCAGCCCCAGCATTTT.

As DNA, the CDR3 is TGCGCCAGCAGCCAAGTAGGACTGGGGGGCTACACCTTC. Translated, it gives CASSQVGLGGYTF. The chain joins TRBV4-1 to TRBJ1-2, with D unresolved. This CDR3 spans 13 amino acids. Germline CDR1 and CDR2: MGHRA and YSYEKL. V was trimmed by 1 base and J by 8 bases, leaving 11 bases between them.

Written as DNA, the CDR3 is TGTGCCAGCAGCGAGAGAGAATTAAATGAAAAACTGTTTTTT. It codes for CASSERELNEKLFF. The chain employs TRBV2 and TRBJ1-4; D not certain. This CDR3 region has 14 residues. Deletions cut 6 bases from V and 5 bases from J, with 13 bases between. Germline CDR1 SNHLY, CDR2 FYNNEI.

This clone was seen only once. The J gene is TRBJ1-1, the V gene TRBV19; the D gene is possibly TRBD1 (5 bases). V lost 8 bases and J lost 4, with 11 bases in between. Germline CDR1 reads LNHDA; CDR2 reads SQIVND (reference sequence). The CDR3 length is 12 residues. CDR3 bases: TGTGCCAGTTCGGAGGGGAGCACTGAAGCTTTCTTT. Its protein is CASSEGSTEAFF.

The chain has TRBV29-1 and TRBJ2-3; 9 bases line up with TRBD2. The CDR3 covers 14 residues. Trimming removed 4 bases from V and 5 bases from J; junction bases left unmatched: 7. The germline gives CDR1 SQVTM, CDR2 ANQGSEA. The CDR3 bases are TGCAGCGTTGGAGCAGCGGGAGGCTTAGATACGCAGTATTTT. Translating it yields CSVGAAGGLDTQYF.

The chain couples TRBV25-1 to TRBJ2-1, with D possibly being TRBD1 (6 bases). This CDR3 spans 13 amino acids. Trimming shortened V by 7 bases and J by 6 bases, and 13 bases separated the two germline ends. Germline CDR1 reads MGHDK; CDR2 reads SYGVNS. The chain's CDR3 is CASKKGGFNEQFF. In DNA, the CDR3 is TGTGCCAGCAAAAAAGGGGGTTTCAATGAGCAGTTCTTC.

Concerning this clone: The sample holds other DNA sequences that translate to the same CDR3. The chain combines TRBV7-8 with TRBJ1-1; unclear D gene. V was clipped by 3 bases and J by 0 bases, with 8 bases between them. The germline V gene has CDR1 SGHVS and CDR2 FQNEAQ. There are 14 residues in the CDR3. As DNA, the CDR3 is TGTGCCAGCAGCTTGGGCCCAGTGAACACTGAAGCTTTCTTT. Translating it yields CASSLGPVNTEAFF.